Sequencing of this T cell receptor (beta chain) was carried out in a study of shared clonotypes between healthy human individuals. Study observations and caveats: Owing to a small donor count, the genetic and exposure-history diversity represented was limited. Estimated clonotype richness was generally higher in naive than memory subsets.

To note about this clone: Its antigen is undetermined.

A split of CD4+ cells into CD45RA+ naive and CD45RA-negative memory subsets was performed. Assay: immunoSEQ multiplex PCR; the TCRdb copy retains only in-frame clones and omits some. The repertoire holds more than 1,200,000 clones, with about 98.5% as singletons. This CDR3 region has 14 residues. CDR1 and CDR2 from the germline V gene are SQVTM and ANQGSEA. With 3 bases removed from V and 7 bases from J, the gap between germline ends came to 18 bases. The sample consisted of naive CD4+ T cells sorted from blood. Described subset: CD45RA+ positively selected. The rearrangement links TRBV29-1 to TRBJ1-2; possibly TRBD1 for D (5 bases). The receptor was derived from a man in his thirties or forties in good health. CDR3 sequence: CSVDRQKPIFGYTF. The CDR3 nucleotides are TGCAGCGTTGACCGACAGAAACCTATCTTTGGCTACACCTTC.